This entry lists 10 T cell receptor beta chains sequenced from one sample in a study of identifying expanded T cells in peripheral blood. Using immunoSEQ multiplex PCR, the repertoire was profiled, and TCRdb retains in-frame clones only, with some absent. This sample has about 100,000 clones, with around 88% found just once. Sequenced material: blood. The receptors originated from a person aged 18 to 69 in good health.

The CDR3 here is CASSPGQGVSNEQFF. Here the CDR3 DNA reads TGTGCCAGCTCACCGGGCCAGGGGGTTTCAAATGAGCAGTTCTTC. The chain recombines TRBV18 with TRBJ2-1, with 7 bases aligning to TRBD1. Germline CDR1 KGHSH, CDR2 LQKENI. The CDR3 length is 15 residues. J gave up 7 bases and V 3 bases, and 9 bases lay outside the gene matches.

J is TRBJ1-4 and V is TRBV19; a weak D match, TRBD1 (6 bases). The V gene's germline CDR1 is LNHDA and CDR2 SQIVND (reference sequence). This CDR3 has 15 residues. Deletions cut 8 bases from V and 0 bases from J, with 13 bases between. This CDR3 is CASRGGFATNEKLFF. Written as DNA, the CDR3 is TGTGCCAGTCGAGGGGGATTTGCAACTAATGAAAAACTGTTTTTT.

This sequence joins TRBV13 and TRBJ2-5; D is possibly TRBD1 or TRBD2 (6 bases each). Germline lookup yields CDR1 PRHDT and CDR2 FYEKMQ (reference sequence). Trimming removed 1 base at V and 5 bases at J, with 14 bases between. This CDR3 contains 15 residues. The CDR3 nucleotides read TGTGCCAGCAGCTTAGTCGAACAGGGACTGGAGACCCAGTACTTC. Protein sequence: CASSLVEQGLETQYF.

This clone is a singleton in its sample. The J gene is TRBJ2-7, the V gene TRBV19, with TRBD1 identical over 9 bases. Germline CDR1 LNHDA, CDR2 SQIVND (reference sequence). The CDR3 is 17 amino acids. The J segment lost 2 bases and the V segment lost 5 bases, leaving 13 bases of the junction unmatched. The CDR3 nucleotides are TGTGCCAGTAGTCCGGGACAGGGTGGGGTCGTCGCCTACGAGCAGTACTTC. Its translation is CASSPGQGGVVAYEQYF.

This clone occurred once. The V and J genes are TRBV19 and TRBJ1-2; D possibly corresponds to TRBD1 (6 bases). Germline values: CDR1 LNHDA, CDR2 SQIVND (reference sequence). CDR3 length: 16 residues. Trimming left V 0 bases short and J 4 bases short, with 15 bases between. As DNA, the CDR3 is TGTGCCAGTAGTATAGACCCCCTGGCAGGGGCCTATGGCTACACCTTC. Encoded protein: CASSIDPLAGAYGYTF.

The chain employs TRBV5-6 and TRBJ1-2; D may be TRBD1 (6 bases). The CDR3 has 14 amino acids. CDR1 is SGHDT and CDR2 is YYEEEE in the germline V gene. Trimming pared 2 bases from V and 5 bases from J, leaving 13 bases between. CDR3 nucleotides: TGTGCCAGCAGCTTAACAGGAGGGGGATATGGCTACACCTTC. This translates into CASSLTGGGYGYTF. The entire variable domain, with the rest obtained from reference TRBV5-6 and TRBJ1-2, is as follows: DAGVTQSPTHLIKTRGQQVTLRCSPKSGHDTVSWYQQALGQGPQFIFQYYEEEERQRGNFPDRFSGHQFPNYSSELNVNALLLGDSALYLCASSLTGGGYGYTFGSGTRLTVV.

The chain links TRBV11-3 to TRBJ1-1; D ambiguous. The V gene lost 3 bases and the J gene lost 2 bases, with 10 bases spanning the gap. The CDR3 sequence is 14 residues long. In germline, CDR1 is SGHNT, CDR2 YENEEA. The CDR3 bases are TGTGCCAGCAGCTTGGACGGAGAAAACACTGAAGCTTTCTTT. As protein: CASSLDGENTEAFF. Looking up the rest from reference TRBV11-3 and TRBJ1-1 gives the full variable domain: EAGVVQSPRYKIIEKKQPVAFWCNPISGHNTLYWYLQNLGQGPELLIRYENEEAVDDSQLPKDRFSAERLKGVDSTLKIQPAELGDSAVYLCASSLDGENTEAFFGQGTRLTVV.

The chain recombines TRBV5-5 with TRBJ1-5, with D unclear. Germline CDR1 is SGHKS and CDR2 is YYEKEE (reference sequence). The V end lost 0 bases, the J end lost 0 bases, and 10 bases lay between the germline ends. The CDR3 totals 16 residues. The CDR3 reads CASSLVGDFSNQPQHF. In DNA form, the CDR3 reads TGTGCCAGCAGCTTGGTAGGAGACTTTAGCAATCAGCCCCAGCATTTT.

This clone was recorded only once. Written as DNA, the CDR3 is TGTGCCCTGGGACTGAGAACCGGGGAGCTGTTTTTT. It codes for CALGLRTGELFF. This sequence joins TRBV10-3 and TRBJ2-2; D is perhaps TRBD2 (6 bases). The CDR3 loop spans 12 amino acids. CDR1 is ENHRY, CDR2 SYGVKD, per germline. Trimming took off 11 bases at V and 5 bases at J, with 12 bases between the two ends.

This chain connects TRBV7-2 to TRBJ1-1; D remains unclear. The CDR3 spans 14 residues. Germline CDR1 and CDR2: SGHTA and FQGNSA. V lost 1 base to trimming and J lost 4 bases, with 10 bases between them. The chain's CDR3 is CASSLGIGSTEAFF. The CDR3 DNA follows: TGTGCCAGCAGCTTAGGGATCGGTAGCACTGAAGCTTTCTTT.